A selection of T cell receptor beta chains follows, all from one sample in a study of cytomegalovirus exposure and HLA in healthy donors. TCRdb's table, derived via immunoSEQ multiplex PCR, lists solely in-frame clones and lacks some. The sample holds about 110,000 clones, about four fifths seen once. The sequencing sample was made of PBMCs. Receptor source: a woman aged 50 to 60 in good health and CMV-seropositive. The CDR3 runs from the conserved cysteine through the conserved F or W.

V gene	J gene	CDR3 protein
TRBV19	TRBJ2-7	CASSIERGTHLYEQYF
TRBV19	TRBJ1-1	CASSVRSGTEAFF
TRBV18	TRBJ2-3	CASSPGQGASDTQYF
TRBV27	TRBJ1-1	CASSLWEKTEAFF
TRBV5-1	TRBJ2-7	CASSMEGSSVSYEQYF
TRBV4-2	TRBJ2-5	CASSQEQGLAGGPGETQYF
TRBV5-1	TRBJ1-6	CASSLAVQGSYNSPLHF
TRBV6-1	TRBJ2-5	CASSVAQGGYQETQYF
TRBV21-1	TRBJ1-2	CASSNYRGRNYGYTF
TRBV18	TRBJ2-7	CASSPNDGTYEQYF
TRBV19	TRBJ1-1	CASSIPGGGTEAFF
TRBV19	TRBJ2-1	CASSIRGGNEQFF
TRBV5-1	TRBJ2-7	CASSWDSSPEQYF
TRBV7-9	TRBJ2-7	CASSPPDRESYEQYF
TRBV14	TRBJ1-4	CASSQDGRTGWIGNEKLFF